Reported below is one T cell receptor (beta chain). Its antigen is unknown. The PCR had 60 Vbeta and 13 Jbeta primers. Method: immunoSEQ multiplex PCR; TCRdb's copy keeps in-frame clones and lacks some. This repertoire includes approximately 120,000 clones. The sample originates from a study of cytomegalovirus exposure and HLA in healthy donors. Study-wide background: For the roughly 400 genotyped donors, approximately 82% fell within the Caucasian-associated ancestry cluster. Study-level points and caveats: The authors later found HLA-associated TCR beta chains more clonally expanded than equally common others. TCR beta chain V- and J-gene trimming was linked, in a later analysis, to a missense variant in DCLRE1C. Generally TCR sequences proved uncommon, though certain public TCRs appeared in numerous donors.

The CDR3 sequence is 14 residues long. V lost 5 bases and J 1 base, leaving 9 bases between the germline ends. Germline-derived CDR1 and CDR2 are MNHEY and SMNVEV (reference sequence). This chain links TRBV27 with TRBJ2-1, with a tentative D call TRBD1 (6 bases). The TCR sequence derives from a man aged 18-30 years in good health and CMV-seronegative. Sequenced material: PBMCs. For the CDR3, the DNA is TGTGCCAGCAGTGAGGGGGTTTCCTACAATGAGCAGTTCTTC. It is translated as CASSEGVSYNEQFF.